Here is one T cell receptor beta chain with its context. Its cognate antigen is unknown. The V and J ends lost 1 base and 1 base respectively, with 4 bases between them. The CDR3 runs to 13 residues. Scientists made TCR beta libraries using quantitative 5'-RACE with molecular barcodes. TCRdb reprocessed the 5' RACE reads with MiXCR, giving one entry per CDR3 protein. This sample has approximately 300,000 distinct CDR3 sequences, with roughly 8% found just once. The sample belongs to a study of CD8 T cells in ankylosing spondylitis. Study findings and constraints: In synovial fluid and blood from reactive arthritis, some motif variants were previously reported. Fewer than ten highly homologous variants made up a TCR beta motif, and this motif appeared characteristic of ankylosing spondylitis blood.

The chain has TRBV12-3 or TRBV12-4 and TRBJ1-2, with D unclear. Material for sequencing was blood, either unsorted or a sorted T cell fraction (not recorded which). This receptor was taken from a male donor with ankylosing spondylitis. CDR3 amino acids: CASSLDHNYGYTF. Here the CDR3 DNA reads TGTGCCAGCAGTTTAGACCATAACTATGGCTACACCTTC.